These T cell receptor beta chains were read from a single sample in a study of T cells in Graves' hyperthyroidism and ophthalmopathy. TCRdb redid the calling of the multiplex PCR reads with MiXCR, one entry per CDR3 protein. The top ten hold around two thirds of the sample, which has roughly 250,000 distinct CDR3 sequences, over 20% seen once. Material: blood. The receptors shown here come from a man younger than 45 with Graves' ophthalmopathy. The CDR3 runs from the conserved cysteine through the conserved F or W. Fields, in order: J gene, V gene, D gene, clone size, CDR3 DNA, CDR3 protein. A D gene is named only where the DNA matches it firmly. For some rows the clone size is stated as once, few or many, or as a class when expanded; others skip it.

J: TRBJ2-1; V: TRBV11-1; D: .; size: many; DNA: TGCGCCAGCAGCTGGAACAGGGTTATTGAGCAGTTCTTC; CDR3: CASSWNRVIEQFF
J: TRBJ2-2; V: TRBV6-1; D: TRBD1; size: few; DNA: TGTGCCAGCAGGAGGGACAGGGTGGACACCGGGGAGCTGTTTTTT; CDR3: CASRRDRVDTGELFF
J: TRBJ2-7; V: TRBV27; D: TRBD2; size: many; DNA: TGTGCCAGCAGTTTAATTTGGCTAGCGGGAGGCGAGCAGTACTTC; CDR3: CASSLIWLAGGEQYF
J: TRBJ2-7; V: TRBV15; D: .; size: few; DNA: TGTGCCACCAGCAGGACTCTAGGGGTGCAGTACTTC; CDR3: CATSRTLGVQYF
J: TRBJ2-5; V: TRBV11-3; D: .; size: many; DNA: TGTGCCAGCAGCTTCAGAATGGGCGAGACCCAGTACTTC; CDR3: CASSFRMGETQYF
J: TRBJ2-3; V: TRBV12-3/TRBV12-4; D: TRBD2; size: .; DNA: TGTGCCAGCAGTGTAGCGGGAAGCACAGATACGCAGTATTTT; CDR3: CASSVAGSTDTQYF
J: TRBJ2-2; V: TRBV5-1; D: .; size: few; DNA: TGCGCCAGCAGCTTGGGCGCCCGCAGGGTTCCCAAACTCACCGGGGAGCTGTTTTTT; CDR3: CASSLGARRVPKLTGELFF
J: TRBJ1-5; V: TRBV12-3/TRBV12-4; D: .; size: few; DNA: TGTGCCAGCCGCGGAGTCGGACATAGCAATCAGCCCCAGCATTTT; CDR3: CASRGVGHSNQPQHF
J: TRBJ1-4; V: TRBV30; D: .; size: .; DNA: TGTGCCTGGACCCCACCCGGGGGCCTTAATGAAAAACTGTTTTTT; CDR3: CAWTPPGGLNEKLFF
J: TRBJ2-1; V: TRBV11-3; D: TRBD2; size: few; DNA: TGTGCCAGCAGTGACTCAGCGGGAGGCTACAATGAGCAGTTCTTC; CDR3: CASSDSAGGYNEQFF
J: TRBJ2-7; V: TRBV27; D: TRBD2; size: .; DNA: TGTGCCAGCTCGCCAGGAGCCGGGACTAGCGGGACCTACGAGCAGTACTTC; CDR3: CASSPGAGTSGTYEQYF
J: TRBJ1-4; V: TRBV5-1; D: TRBD1; size: .; DNA: TGCGCCAGCAGCGTCAGGGGGCGGGGTGCGACTAATGAAAAACTGTTTTTT; CDR3: CASSVRGRGATNEKLFF
J: TRBJ1-1; V: TRBV11-3; D: .; size: few; DNA: TGTGCCAGCAGCTTAGTGGTACAGGCTAGCTCCGAAGCTTTCTTT; CDR3: CASSLVVQASSEAFF
J: TRBJ2-6; V: TRBV29-1; D: .; size: .; DNA: TGCAGCGTTGGGGGGACTGGGGCCAACGTCCTGACTTTC; CDR3: CSVGGTGANVLTF
J: TRBJ2-2; V: TRBV24-1; D: .; size: .; DNA: TGTGCCACCAGTGTTACAGGAAGGGAGCTGTTTTTT; CDR3: CATSVTGRELFF
J: TRBJ2-1; V: TRBV6-2/TRBV6-3; D: .; size: .; DNA: TGTGCCAGCAGTGCGTGGTACAATGAGCAGTTCTTC; CDR3: CASSAWYNEQFF
J: TRBJ2-5; V: TRBV5-6; D: .; size: .; DNA: TGTGCCAGCAGCTTAGTACAGGGCAAACAAGAGACCCAGTACTTC; CDR3: CASSLVQGKQETQYF
J: TRBJ1-5; V: TRBV7-2; D: .; size: .; DNA: TGTGCCAGCAGCTTCTTCAGGGTTGATCAGCCCCAGCATTTT; CDR3: CASSFFRVDQPQHF
J: TRBJ2-3; V: TRBV28; D: TRBD2; size: many; DNA: TGTGCCAGCAGCCCCTCCTTTGGGACTAGCGAACGCACAGATACGCAGTATTTT; CDR3: CASSPSFGTSERTDTQYF
J: TRBJ2-7; V: TRBV11-2; D: .; size: .; DNA: TGTGCCAGCAGCTTATCCGATTCCTACGAGCAGTACTTC; CDR3: CASSLSDSYEQYF
J: TRBJ1-1; V: TRBV5-1; D: TRBD1; size: few; DNA: TGCGCCAGCAGCTCACTTTCCTACAGGGGCACTGAAGCTTTCTTT; CDR3: CASSSLSYRGTEAFF
J: TRBJ1-4; V: TRBV20-1; D: TRBD1; size: few; DNA: TGCAGTGCTAGAGAACTGACAGGGAGGCGTGAAAAACTGTTTTTT; CDR3: CSARELTGRREKLFF
J: TRBJ1-2; V: TRBV29-1; D: TRBD1; size: .; DNA: TGCAGCGTTGAATTTCCATGGGGGACAGGGAGAGTCTATGGCTACACCTTC; CDR3: CSVEFPWGTGRVYGYTF
J: TRBJ2-1; V: TRBV24-1; D: .; size: .; DNA: TGTGCCACCAGTGACCCAAGGCGATCCTACAATGAGCAGTTCTTC; CDR3: CATSDPRRSYNEQFF
J: TRBJ2-1; V: TRBV6-1; D: .; size: few; DNA: TGTGCCAGCAGTACCACCGGGCGGAATGAGCAGTTCTTC; CDR3: CASSTTGRNEQFF
J: TRBJ2-1; V: TRBV20-1; D: .; size: many; DNA: TGCAGTGCCGCCAGACCCGACTCCTACAATGAGCAGTTCTTC; CDR3: CSAARPDSYNEQFF
J: TRBJ1-1; V: TRBV6-1; D: TRBD1; size: .; DNA: TGTGCCAGCAAGTATATAGACAGGGTGGACACTGAAGCTTTCTTT; CDR3: CASKYIDRVDTEAFF
J: TRBJ2-3; V: TRBV29-1; D: .; size: .; DNA: TGCAGCGTTGCGGGGAAATTCACAGATACGCAGTATTTT; CDR3: CSVAGKFTDTQYF
J: TRBJ2-1; V: TRBV28; D: TRBD2; size: many; DNA: TGTGCCAGCAGTGAGACTAGCGGGAGACCTAATGAGCAGTTCTTC; CDR3: CASSETSGRPNEQFF
J: TRBJ2-7; V: TRBV28; D: .; size: many; DNA: TGTGCCAGCAGGGGTCCTAGCGCAAAGGGGTACGAGCAGTACTTC; CDR3: CASRGPSAKGYEQYF
J: TRBJ1-5; V: TRBV27; D: .; size: .; DNA: TGTGCCAGCAGTTCCTCGGGAGTAACCAATCAGCCCCAGCATTTT; CDR3: CASSSSGVTNQPQHF
J: TRBJ2-1; V: TRBV11-2; D: TRBD2; size: many; DNA: TGTGCCAGCAGTTCCATTAGCGGGAGGGTCTATGAGCAGTTCTTC; CDR3: CASSSISGRVYEQFF
J: TRBJ2-3; V: TRBV7-2; D: TRBD2; size: .; DNA: TGTGCCAGCAGCGGGACTAGCGGGAGAATGCTTAGAGATACGCAGTATTTT; CDR3: CASSGTSGRMLRDTQYF
J: TRBJ2-7; V: TRBV11-2; D: .; size: many; DNA: TGTGCCAGCAGCTTAACGTTGGGGGGACTTAGCTCCTACGAGCAGTACTTC; CDR3: CASSLTLGGLSSYEQYF
J: TRBJ2-7; V: TRBV5-4; D: TRBD2; size: once; DNA: TGTGCCAGCAGCTTGAGCGGCGGGAGGGTCTACGAGCAGTACTTC; CDR3: CASSLSGGRVYEQYF
J: TRBJ1-5; V: TRBV28; D: TRBD1; size: .; DNA: TGTGCCAGCAGCCTGACAGGGGATCCCCAGCATTTT; CDR3: CASSLTGDPQHF
J: TRBJ2-7; V: TRBV2; D: TRBD2; size: many; DNA: TGTGCCAGCAGTCCCTCGAACCTGGGACTAGCGGGAGTGGGGTACGAGCAGTACTTC; CDR3: CASSPSNLGLAGVGYEQYF
J: TRBJ1-1; V: TRBV20-1; D: TRBD1; size: .; DNA: TGCAGTGCTAGCCCCTCTCCGGTAGGGGGCGCTGATTGGACTGAAGCTTTCTTT; CDR3: CSASPSPVGGADWTEAFF
J: TRBJ2-3; V: TRBV20-1; D: TRBD2; size: many; DNA: TGCAGTGCTAGAGATGCGGTAGCGGGTCGCCGGGATACGCAGTATTTT; CDR3: CSARDAVAGRRDTQYF
J: TRBJ1-5; V: TRBV20-1; D: .; size: few; DNA: TGCAGTGCTAGGTGGGTTCAGCCCCAGCATTTT; CDR3: CSARWVQPQHF
J: TRBJ2-1; V: TRBV7-3; D: .; size: few; DNA: TGTGCCAGCAGCGCCGGCCCCAACGGGTACAATGAGCAGTTCTTC; CDR3: CASSAGPNGYNEQFF